The rows below give T cell receptor beta chains drawn from one sample of a study of cytomegalovirus exposure and HLA in healthy donors. The data were produced by immunoSEQ multiplex PCR, yet TCRdb's version contains in-frame clones alone and is incomplete. The sample has 150,000 to 200,000 clones; about 89% are singletons. Sequencing was done on a sample of PBMCs. These receptors came from a man aged 18 to 35 in good health and CMV-seropositive. Each CDR3 is given with its conserved first and last residue. D genes are given only for firm matches. Clone sizes are given selectively: once, few, many, or a class where the clone is expanded.

.	.	TRBJ2-2	TRBV5-6	CASSFAQRAHTGELFF	TGTGCCAGCAGCTTTGCCCAGCGGGCCCACACCGGGGAGCTGTTTTTT
few	.	TRBJ2-7	TRBV30	CAWSVADEQYF	TGTGCCTGGAGTGTAGCCGACGAGCAGTACTTC
.	.	TRBJ2-2	TRBV5-1	CASSLVSGTGELFF	TGCGCCAGCAGCTTGGTATCCGGGACCGGGGAGCTGTTTTTT
few	TRBD1	TRBJ1-2	TRBV7-2	CASSYRGRVKNGYTF	TGTGCCAGCAGCTACAGGGGAAGGGTGAAAAATGGCTACACCTTC
.	.	TRBJ2-3	TRBV5-4	CASSLDYRYVDTQYF	TGTGCCAGCAGTCTGGACTACAGATACGTAGATACGCAGTATTTT
.	.	TRBJ1-4	TRBV4-1	CASSQVTVGNEKLFF	TGCGCCAGCAGCCAAGTAACAGTCGGTAATGAAAAACTGTTTTTT
.	TRBD1	TRBJ1-2	TRBV18	CASSQSGTGDIGYTF	TGTGCCAGCTCACAATCTGGGACAGGGGATATTGGCTACACCTTC
.	TRBD1	TRBJ2-4	TRBV10-3	CAISESEGQGSNIQYF	TGTGCCATCAGTGAGTCTGAGGGACAGGGATCAAACATTCAGTACTTC
.	TRBD2	TRBJ2-3	TRBV4-3	CASSQDSSGLTDTQYF	TGCGCCAGCAGCCAAGACTCTAGCGGACTCACAGATACGCAGTATTTT
many	.	TRBJ1-3	TRBV9	CASSPRAGTPSSGNTIYF	TGTGCCAGCAGCCCCCGTGCGGGGACCCCCAGCTCTGGAAACACCATATATTTT
.	.	TRBJ1-5	TRBV7-2	CASSLEKGGGNQPQHF	TGTGCCAGCAGCTTGGAAAAGGGGGGGGGCAATCAGCCCCAGCATTTT
.	TRBD2	TRBJ2-5	TRBV28	CASSLFGGVETQYF	TGTGCCAGCAGTTTATTTGGGGGGGTAGAGACCCAGTACTTC
once	.	TRBJ1-1	TRBV10-2	CASSEYSRYGNTEAFF	TGCGCCAGCAGTGAGTATTCCCGTTACGGGAACACTGAAGCTTTCTTT
.	TRBD1	TRBJ2-1	TRBV9	CASSDRDSVPLEQFF	TGTGCCAGCAGCGACCGGGACAGCGTACCATTGGAGCAGTTCTTC
.	TRBD1	TRBJ1-2	TRBV5-4	CASSRDRGYGYTF	TGTGCCAGCAGTCGGGACAGGGGCTATGGCTACACCTTC
.	TRBD1	TRBJ2-7	TRBV18	CASSPRAGGPTAYEQYF	TGTGCCAGCTCACCACGGGCAGGGGGCCCTACGGCCTACGAGCAGTACTTC
.	.	TRBJ2-1	TRBV11-2	CASSSQGSYNNEQFF	TGTGCCAGCAGTTCACAGGGAAGCTACAACAATGAGCAGTTCTTC
.	.	TRBJ1-5	TRBV7-2	CASSLGSGIGITDQRPQHF	TGTGCCAGCAGCTTAGGGTCCGGGATCGGGATAACAGATCAGCGCCCCCAGCATTTT
.	TRBD1	TRBJ2-7	TRBV9	CASSVGGQGGYEQYF	TGTGCCAGCAGCGTAGGAGGACAGGGGGGCTACGAGCAGTACTTC
.	TRBD2	TRBJ2-1	TRBV29-1	CSAMGLAGVDEQFF	TGCAGCGCAATGGGACTAGCGGGGGTCGATGAGCAGTTCTTC
.	TRBD2	TRBJ2-7	TRBV7-8	CASSPRTSGEQYF	TGTGCCAGCAGCCCGCGGACTAGCGGAGAGCAGTACTTC
.	.	TRBJ1-2	TRBV5-4	CASSRELRGYTF	TGTGCCAGCAGCCGGGAGCTGCGAGGCTACACCTTC
once	.	TRBJ2-5	TRBV7-6	CASSFGVGETQYF	TGTGCCAGCAGCTTCGGGGTGGGGGAGACCCAGTACTTC
.	.	TRBJ2-7	TRBV10-3	CAIKAYDSYEQYF	TGTGCCATCAAAGCTTACGATTCCTACGAGCAGTACTTC
.	TRBD1	TRBJ2-7	TRBV7-2	CASSSHGTGGYEQYF	TGTGCCAGCAGCTCCCATGGGACAGGGGGCTACGAGCAGTACTTC
.	.	TRBJ1-2	TRBV20-1	CSAAEGYGYTF	TGCAGTGCTGCGGAGGGGTATGGCTACACCTTC
.	.	TRBJ1-4	TRBV9	CASSVDGGAREKLFF	TGTGCCAGCAGCGTAGATGGGGGCGCGAGGGAAAAACTGTTTTTT
.	.	TRBJ1-1	TRBV12-5	CASGPEGGLNTEAFF	TGTGCTAGTGGTCCAGAAGGAGGACTGAACACTGAAGCTTTCTTT
.	TRBD1	TRBJ1-3	TRBV4-3	CASSQGTGAPGNTIYF	TGCGCCAGCAGCCAAGGGACAGGCGCGCCGGGGAACACCATATATTTT
.	TRBD1	TRBJ1-3	TRBV9	CASSVRPGGTGLSGGNTIYF	TGTGCCAGCAGCGTTAGGCCTGGCGGGACAGGGTTGTCGGGCGGAAACACCATATATTTT
.	.	TRBJ1-2	TRBV28	CASSTNTLPYGYTF	TGTGCCAGCAGTACTAATACCCTACCGTATGGCTACACCTTC
.	TRBD2	TRBJ2-1	TRBV29-1	CSVTGLAGAYNEQFF	TGCAGCGTTACTGGACTAGCGGGAGCCTACAATGAGCAGTTCTTC
.	.	TRBJ2-3	TRBV27	CASSLTPTDTQYF	TGTGCCAGCAGCCTAACCCCCACAGATACGCAGTATTTT
.	TRBD2	TRBJ2-1	TRBV28	CASSLLGEGYNEQFF	TGTGCCAGCAGTTTATTGGGGGAGGGGTACAATGAGCAGTTCTTC
.	TRBD2	TRBJ2-7	TRBV2	CASTNGLAGFLKQYF	TGTGCCAGCACTAACGGACTAGCGGGATTCCTCAAGCAGTACTTC
once	TRBD2	TRBJ2-7	TRBV7-8	CASSLFTSGGSSYEQYF	TGTGCCAGCAGCTTATTTACTAGCGGGGGATCCTCCTACGAGCAGTACTTC
.	TRBD1	TRBJ2-4	TRBV25-1	CASSDGQGAKNIQYF	TGTGCCAGCAGTGATGGACAGGGGGCCAAAAACATTCAGTACTTC
once	TRBD1	TRBJ1-2	TRBV13	CASSSRQGNYFDGYTF	TGTGCCAGCAGCTCCAGACAGGGGAATTATTTCGACGGCTACACCTTC
once	.	TRBJ1-1	TRBV28	CASSDPREAFF	TGTGCCAGCAGTGATCCCCGGGAAGCTTTCTTT
.	.	TRBJ2-2	TRBV27	CASSSSNTGELFF	TGTGCCAGCAGTTCCTCGAACACCGGGGAGCTGTTTTTT
.	.	TRBJ2-7	TRBV5-1	CASRLRESAYEQYF	TGCGCCAGCAGATTACGGGAGAGCGCCTACGAGCAGTACTTC
.	.	TRBJ2-1	TRBV7-2	CASSPHPNSGANEQFF	TGTGCCAGCAGCCCGCACCCCAACTCAGGGGCCAATGAGCAGTTCTTC
.	TRBD1	TRBJ2-7	TRBV19	CATTGQGAPVTYEQYF	TGTGCCACTACGGGACAGGGGGCCCCCGTCACCTACGAGCAGTACTTC
.	.	TRBJ1-2	TRBV30	CAGMDSYGYTF	TGTGCCGGGATGGACAGCTATGGCTACACCTTC
.	.	TRBJ1-2	TRBV6-5	CASSYFQSYGYTF	TGTGCCAGCAGTTACTTCCAGTCCTATGGCTACACCTTC
.	TRBD2	TRBJ2-7	TRBV19	CASSYSGGTNYEQYF	TGTGCCAGTAGCTATTCGGGGGGGACTAACTACGAGCAGTACTTC
.	TRBD2	TRBJ2-3	TRBV6-4	CASPNPTSGRATDTQYF	TGTGCCAGCCCGAACCCGACTAGCGGGAGGGCCACAGATACGCAGTATTTT
.	.	TRBJ1-2	TRBV7-6	CASSPTGLGGYTF	TGTGCCAGCAGCCCCACAGGGTTAGGAGGCTACACCTTC
.	.	TRBJ2-2	TRBV19	CASSPTGTGELFF	TGTGCCAGTAGCCCTACGGGGACCGGGGAGCTGTTTTTT
.	TRBD1	TRBJ2-7	TRBV6-1	CASSDRTGSSYEQYF	TGTGCCAGCAGTGACAGGACAGGGAGCTCCTACGAGCAGTACTTC
once	.	TRBJ1-2	TRBV5-4	CASSSPAHQANYGYTF	TGTGCCAGCAGCTCCCCCGCGCACCAAGCTAACTATGGCTACACCTTC
.	.	TRBJ1-2	TRBV28	CASSLSGNGYTF	TGTGCCAGCAGTTTATCAGGGAACGGCTACACCTTC
few	TRBD1	TRBJ2-5	TRBV5-1	CASSLGQGTLPGSTQYF	TGCGCCAGCAGCCTTGGACAGGGGACCCTGCCTGGTAGTACCCAGTACTTC
.	.	TRBJ1-2	TRBV7-9	CASSFDSYGYTF	TGTGCCAGCAGCTTTGACAGCTATGGCTACACCTTC
.	.	TRBJ2-2	TRBV20-1	CSATNTGELFF	TGCAGTGCTACTAACACCGGGGAGCTGTTTTTT
.	.	TRBJ2-1	TRBV5-1	CASREGQMTYNEQFF	TGCGCCAGCAGGGAGGGACAGATGACCTACAATGAGCAGTTCTTC
.	TRBD1	TRBJ2-5	TRBV27	CASSPPQGARETQYF	TGTGCCAGCAGTCCCCCCCAGGGGGCACGAGAGACCCAGTACTTC